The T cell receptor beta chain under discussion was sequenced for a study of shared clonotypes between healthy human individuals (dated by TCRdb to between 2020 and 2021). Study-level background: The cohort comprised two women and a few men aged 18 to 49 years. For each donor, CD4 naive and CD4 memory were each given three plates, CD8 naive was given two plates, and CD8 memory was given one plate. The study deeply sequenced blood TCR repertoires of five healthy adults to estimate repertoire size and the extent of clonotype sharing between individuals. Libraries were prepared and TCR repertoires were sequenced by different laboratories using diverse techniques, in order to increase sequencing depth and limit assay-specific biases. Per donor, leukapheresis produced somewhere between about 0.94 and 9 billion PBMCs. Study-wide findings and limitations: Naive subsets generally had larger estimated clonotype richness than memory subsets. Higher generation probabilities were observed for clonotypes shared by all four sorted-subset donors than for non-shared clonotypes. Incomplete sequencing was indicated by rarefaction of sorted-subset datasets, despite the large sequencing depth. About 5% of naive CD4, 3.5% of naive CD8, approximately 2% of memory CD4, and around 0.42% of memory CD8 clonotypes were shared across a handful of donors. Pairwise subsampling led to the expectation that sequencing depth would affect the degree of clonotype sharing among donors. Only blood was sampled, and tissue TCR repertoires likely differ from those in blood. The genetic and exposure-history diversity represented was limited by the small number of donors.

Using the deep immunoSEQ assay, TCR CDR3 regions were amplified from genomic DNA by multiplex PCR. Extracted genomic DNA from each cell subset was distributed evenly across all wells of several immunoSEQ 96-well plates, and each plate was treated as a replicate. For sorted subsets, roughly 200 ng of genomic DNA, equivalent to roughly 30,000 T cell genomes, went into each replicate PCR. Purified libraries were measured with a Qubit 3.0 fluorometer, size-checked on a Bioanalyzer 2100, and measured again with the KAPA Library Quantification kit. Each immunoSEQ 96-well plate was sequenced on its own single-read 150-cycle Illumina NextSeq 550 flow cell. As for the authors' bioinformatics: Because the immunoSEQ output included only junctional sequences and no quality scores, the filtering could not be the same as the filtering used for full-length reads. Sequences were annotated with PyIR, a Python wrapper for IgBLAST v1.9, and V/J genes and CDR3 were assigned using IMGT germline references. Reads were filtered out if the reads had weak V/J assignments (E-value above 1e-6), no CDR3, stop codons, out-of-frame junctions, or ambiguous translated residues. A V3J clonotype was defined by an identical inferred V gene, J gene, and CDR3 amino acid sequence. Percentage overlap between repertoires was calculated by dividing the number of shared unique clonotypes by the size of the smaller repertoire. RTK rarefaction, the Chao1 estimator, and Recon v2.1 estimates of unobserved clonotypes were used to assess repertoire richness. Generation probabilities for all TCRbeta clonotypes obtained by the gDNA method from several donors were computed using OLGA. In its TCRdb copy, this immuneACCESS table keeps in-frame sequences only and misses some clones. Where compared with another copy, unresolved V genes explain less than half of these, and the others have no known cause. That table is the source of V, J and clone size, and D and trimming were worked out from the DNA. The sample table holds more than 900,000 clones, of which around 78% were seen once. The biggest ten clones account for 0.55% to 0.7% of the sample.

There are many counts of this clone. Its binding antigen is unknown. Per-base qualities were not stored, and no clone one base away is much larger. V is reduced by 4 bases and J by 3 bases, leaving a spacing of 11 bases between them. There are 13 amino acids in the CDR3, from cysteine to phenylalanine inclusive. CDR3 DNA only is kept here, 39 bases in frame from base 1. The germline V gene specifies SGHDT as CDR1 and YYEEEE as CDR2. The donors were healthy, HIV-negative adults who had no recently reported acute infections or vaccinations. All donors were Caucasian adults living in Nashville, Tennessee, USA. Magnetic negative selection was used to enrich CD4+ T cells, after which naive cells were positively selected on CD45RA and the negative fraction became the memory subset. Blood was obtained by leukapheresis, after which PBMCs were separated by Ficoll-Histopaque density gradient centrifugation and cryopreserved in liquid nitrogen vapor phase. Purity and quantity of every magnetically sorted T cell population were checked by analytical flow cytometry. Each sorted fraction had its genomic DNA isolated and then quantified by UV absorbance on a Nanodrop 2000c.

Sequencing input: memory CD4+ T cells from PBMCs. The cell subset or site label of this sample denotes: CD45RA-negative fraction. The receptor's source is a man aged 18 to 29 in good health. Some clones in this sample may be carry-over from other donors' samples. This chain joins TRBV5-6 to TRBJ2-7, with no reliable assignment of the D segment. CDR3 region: CASSPWEDYEQYF. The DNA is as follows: TGTGCCAGCAGCCCCTGGGAAGACTACGAGCAGTACTTC.